The next 27 T cell receptor beta chains were all read from a single sample in a study of Ad26.COV2.S vaccination and SARS-CoV-2 variants. The treatment denotes: about 20 received Ad26.COV2.S at low or high dose, single or two shots; roughly 5 received placebo; per-sample allocation not given. Following the first vaccine or placebo injection, samples were taken on day 63. Clones were read by immunoSEQ multiplex PCR, and TCRdb kept only the in-frame ones, dropping some. The table has roughly 700,000 clones, 89% seen once. Sample: peripheral blood, taken in a trial of Ad26.COV2.S vaccine versus placebo. The origin of the receptors is a person aged 18 to 59 who received the Ad26.COV2.S COVID-19 vaccine or a placebo.

The rearrangement links TRBV3-1 (or the pseudogene TRBV3-2) to TRBJ2-1, with 10 bases identical to TRBD2. Germline values: CDR1 LGHDT, CDR2 YNNKEL (reference sequence). Trimming removed 3 bases from V and 3 bases from J; junction bases left unmatched: 2. The CDR3 is made up of 15 amino acids. In DNA, the CDR3 is TGTGCCAGCAGCCAGACTAGCGGGTTCTACAATGAGCAGTTCTTC. It is translated as CASSQTSGFYNEQFF.

The chain employs TRBV20-1 and TRBJ2-2, with 7 bases lining up with TRBD2. J lost 4 bases, V lost 3 bases, and 11 bases had no gene match. Germline loops: CDR1 DFQATT, CDR2 SNEGSKA (reference sequence). This CDR3 is 16 amino acids long. The CDR3 DNA reads as TGCAGTGCTAGTTTCCGCGGGAGAATTAGCACCGGGGAGCTGTTTTTT. Protein sequence: CSASFRGRISTGELFF.

The chain couples TRBV7-8 to TRBJ2-2; 10 bases are a match to TRBD2. The CDR3 spans 17 residues. Per the germline V gene, CDR1 is SGHVS and CDR2 is FQNEAQ. V lost 4 bases and J lost 3; bases outside the gene matches: 8. As DNA, the CDR3 is TGTGCCAGCAGCTACCTAGCGGGGGTTACTCACACCGGGGAGCTGTTTTTT. The encoded protein is CASSYLAGVTHTGELFF.

The rearrangement links TRBV5-1 to TRBJ2-3, with TRBD2 as a possible D gene (5 bases). The CDR3 loop spans 16 amino acids. V shed 1 base and J shed 2 bases, with 14 bases lying between them. CDR1 is SGHRS, CDR2 YFSETQ, per germline. The CDR3 nucleotides are TGCGCCAGCAGCTTGTTTGGAGCGGAGGTCACAGATACGCAGTATTTT. Translated, it gives CASSLFGAEVTDTQYF.

This clone was counted only a few times. At one end the junction does not follow the germline gene, possibly because of a read error. The chain employs TRBV29-1 and TRBJ1-1; no definite D call. Per germline, CDR1 SQVTM and CDR2 ANQGSEA. The CDR3 loop spans 12 amino acids. CDR3 in amino acids: CSVAAPQTAAFF. The CDR3 bases are TGCAGCGTGGCTGCCCCCCAGACTGCAGCTTTCTTT.

This clone was counted a single time. The V call is TRBV11-2, the J call TRBJ2-1; the match to TRBD2 covers 11 bases. After removal of 5 bases from V and 8 bases from J, the junction contained 8 bases not matched to a gene. Germline-derived CDR1 and CDR2 are SGHAT and FQNNGV. This CDR3 has 15 residues. CDR3 coding DNA: TGTGCCAGCAGCCTAAGACTAGCGGGAATGGATGAGCAGTTCTTC. It specifies CASSLRLAGMDEQFF. Full variable domain (missing parts from reference TRBV11-2 and TRBJ2-1): EAGVAQSPRYKIIEKRQSVAFWCNPISGHATLYWYQQILGQGPKLLIQFQNNGVVDDSQLPKDRFSAERLKGVDSTLKIQPAKLEDSAVYLCASSLRLAGMDEQFFGPGTRLTVL.

The chain uses TRBV6-5 and TRBJ1-6, with D possibly being TRBD1 (6 bases). The V end lost 0 bases, the J end lost 6 bases, and 9 bases lay between the germline ends. Germline V gene sequence: CDR1 MNHEY, CDR2 SVGAGI. This CDR3 has 15 amino acids. The CDR3 here is CASSYSWTVNSPLHF. In DNA, the CDR3 is TGTGCCAGCAGTTACTCGTGGACAGTTAATTCACCCCTCCACTTT.

Concerning this clone itself: At the DNA level, this CDR3 is encoded by other sequences in the same sample as well. V gene TRBV6-5 combines with J gene TRBJ1-1; D is ambiguous. V lost 6 bases and J 2 bases, leaving 7 bases between the germline ends. This CDR3 comprises 12 residues. Germline-derived CDR1 and CDR2 are MNHEY and SVGAGI. Written as DNA, the CDR3 is TGTGCCAGCAGCCGCTCCAACACTGAAGCTTTCTTT. This translates into CASSRSNTEAFF.

This clone showed up just a few times. CDR3 region: CASSHRDRADGYTF. CDR3 DNA sequence: TGTGCCAGTAGCCACCGGGACAGGGCGGATGGCTACACCTTC. V usage is TRBV19 and J usage is TRBJ1-2; 9 bases map to TRBD1. With V trimmed by 6 bases and J by 6 bases, 8 bases remained unmatched. There are 14 residues in the CDR3. Looked up from germline, CDR1 is LNHDA and CDR2 is SQIVND (reference sequence).

This clone was counted between two and nine times. This chain joins TRBV7-9 and TRBJ1-3; D ambiguous. Germline loops: CDR1 SEHNR, CDR2 FQNEAQ (reference sequence). Between the trimmed V and J ends, which lost 1 base and 7 bases, there was a span of 14 bases. This CDR3 region has 15 residues. Here the CDR3 DNA reads TGTGCCAGCAGCTTAGGGGGAGGCCTAATTAACACCATATATTTT. Its protein is CASSLGGGLINTIYF. Full variable domain (remainder filled in from reference TRBV7-9 and TRBJ1-3): DTGVSQNPRHKITKRGQNVTFRCDPISEHNRLYWYRQTLGQGPEFLTYFQNEAQLEKSRLLSDRFSAERPKGSFSTLEIQRTEQGDSAMYLCASSLGGGLINTIYFGEGSWLTVV.

In regard to this clone: This CDR3 is also generated by other DNA sequences in the sample. DNA of the CDR3: TGTGCCACCAGTGATGGCGCCTCCTACGAGCAGTACTTC. Its translation: CATSDGASYEQYF. The chain uses TRBV24-1 and TRBJ2-7; no reliable D call. With 3 bases removed from V and 0 bases from J, the gap between germline ends came to 5 bases. Germline V gene data show CDR1 as KGHDR and CDR2 as SFDVKD. The CDR3 consists of 13 residues.

The chain is built from TRBV7-8 and TRBJ2-1; D call uncertain. Trimming removed 3 bases at V and 9 bases at J, with 9 bases between. This CDR3 contains 12 residues. CDR1 SGHVS and CDR2 FQNEAQ come from the germline V gene. In nucleotides, the CDR3 is TGTGCCAGCAGCTTTTACAGAAGTGAGCAGTTCTTC. Its translation: CASSFYRSEQFF.

This rearrangement joins TRBV27 to TRBJ2-7, with 9 bases aligning to TRBD1. The J segment lost 7 bases and the V segment lost 5 bases, leaving 9 bases of the junction unmatched. CDR1 MNHEY and CDR2 SMNVEV come from the germline V gene (reference sequence). The CDR3 is made up of 14 amino acids. The CDR3 loop reads CASSLRTGEVEQYF. The CDR3 DNA is TGTGCCAGCAGTCTCCGGACAGGGGAGGTGGAGCAGTACTTC.

The rearrangement links TRBV3-1 (or the pseudogene TRBV3-2) to TRBJ1-5, with 7 bases identical to TRBD1. The CDR3 totals 16 residues. Per the germline V gene, CDR1 is LGHDT and CDR2 is YNNKEL (reference sequence). J gave up 3 bases and V 4 bases, and 9 bases lay outside the gene matches. The CDR3 nucleotides read TGTGCCAGCAGCCCCCAGGGGGGGGTTACCAATCAGCCCCAGCATTTT. Its protein product is CASSPQGGVTNQPQHF.

This clone was seen only once. The rearrangement uses TRBV10-2 and TRBJ1-1; D is ambiguous. Germline CDR1 reads WSHSY; CDR2 reads SAAADI. V lost 0 bases, J lost 10 bases, and 9 bases lay in between. The CDR3 sequence is 12 residues long. In DNA, the CDR3 is TGCGCCAGCAGTGAGTCGATCGAGGGAGCTTTCTTT. Protein product: CASSESIEGAFF.

V gene TRBV5-1 combines with J gene TRBJ1-4; 10 bases agree with TRBD1. This CDR3 contains 15 residues. V trimming: 0 bases; J trimming: 10 bases; junction bases outside the gene matches: 6. Germline values: CDR1 SGHRS, CDR2 YFSETQ. This CDR3 is CASSLETGGRVKLFF. Written as DNA, the CDR3 is TGCGCCAGCAGCTTGGAGACAGGGGGCAGGGTAAAACTGTTTTTT. The full variable domain, its missing parts supplied by reference TRBV5-1 and TRBJ1-4, is KAGVTQTPRYLIKTRGQQVTLSCSPISGHRSVSWYQQTPGQGLQFLFEYFSETQRNKGNFPGRFSGRQFSNSRSEMNVSTLELGDSALYLCASSLETGGRVKLFFGSGTQLSVL.

As concerns this clone: Distinct nucleotide sequences in the sample also encode this CDR3. V gene TRBV12-3 or TRBV12-4 combines with J gene TRBJ1-2; the match to TRBD1 covers 7 bases. This CDR3 is 13 amino acids long. V lost 6 bases to trimming and J lost 2 bases; unmatched junction nucleotides: 3. The CDR3 spells CASSPGQNYGYTF. CDR3 DNA: TGTGCCAGCAGCCCGGGACAGAACTATGGCTACACCTTC.

The CDR3 sequence: CASSLKGLAGGRETQYF. In DNA, the CDR3 is TGTGCCAGCAGCTTAAAGGGACTAGCGGGGGGGCGAGAGACCCAGTACTTC. The chain combines TRBV7-2 with TRBJ2-5; 16 bases line up with TRBD2. Trimming cost V 2 bases and J 4 bases; bases outside gene matches: 4. This CDR3 contains 17 residues. Germline CDR1 reads SGHTA; CDR2 reads FQGNSA.

The chain recombines TRBV7-8 with TRBJ2-2; D is undetermined. CDR3 length equals 16 residues. V was clipped by 2 bases and J by 5 bases, with 15 bases between them. From germline, CDR1 is SGHVS and CDR2 FQNEAQ. CDR3 DNA sequence: TGTGCCAGCAGCTTATCAGCGACTTGGGATACCGGGGAGCTGTTTTTT. It yields the protein CASSLSATWDTGELFF. Full variable domain (remainder filled in from reference TRBV7-8 and TRBJ2-2): GAGVSQSPRYKVAKRGQDVALRCDPISGHVSLFWYQQALGQGPEFLTYFQNEAQLDKSGLPSDRFFAERPEGSVSTLKIQRTQQEDSAVYLCASSLSATWDTGELFFGEGSRLTVL.

This clone was observed once. The chain uses TRBV7-9 and TRBJ1-1; D uncertain. This CDR3 has 14 residues. Per the germline V gene, CDR1 is SEHNR and CDR2 is FQNEAQ (reference sequence). V was trimmed by 2 bases and J by 5 bases, leaving 12 bases between them. The CDR3 sequence: CASSLRDGATEAFF. The CDR3, as DNA: TGTGCCAGCAGCTTAAGGGATGGCGCGACTGAAGCTTTCTTT.

The V and J genes are TRBV6-7 and TRBJ1-4; TRBD1 might be the D (5 bases). TRBV6-7 is assigned to the ORF class and has an uncertain function. V was trimmed by 2 bases and J by 0 bases, leaving 13 bases between them. The CDR3 sequence is 17 residues long. CDR3 amino acids: CASSYGAGGTTNEKLFF. For the CDR3, the DNA is TGTGCCAGCAGTTACGGGGCCGGGGGGACAACTAATGAAAAACTGTTTTTT.

This rearrangement joins TRBV2 to TRBJ2-3; 8 nucleotides align to TRBD1. Looked up from germline, CDR1 is SNHLY and CDR2 is FYNNEI. The trim removed 6 bases at V and 6 bases at J, leaving 2 bases unmatched. CDR3 length equals 12 residues. This CDR3 reads CASSQGADTQYF. The CDR3 nucleotides read TGTGCCAGCAGCCAGGGGGCGGATACGCAGTATTTT.

This sequence joins TRBV19 and TRBJ1-2, with D hard to call. This CDR3 comprises 13 residues. V shed 8 bases and J shed 1 base, with 11 bases lying between them. Germline V lookup: CDR1 LNHDA, CDR2 SQIVND (reference sequence). DNA for the CDR3: TGTGCCAGTTCCGTAACAGATAACTATGGCTACACCTTC. This sequence encodes CASSVTDNYGYTF.

The chain uses TRBV6-1 and TRBJ2-1; 9 bases map to TRBD2. In germline, CDR1 is MNHNS, CDR2 SASEGT. This CDR3 spans 15 amino acids. The V and J ends lost 3 bases and 5 bases, in that order; junction bases with no gene match: 5. In nucleotides, the CDR3 is TGTGCCAGCAGTGATGTCCTAGCGGGGAACAATGAGCAGTTCTTC. Translated, it gives CASSDVLAGNNEQFF.

The DNA of the CDR3 is TGTGCCAGCAGCTCGCTAGCGGGGGGGTATAAAGATACGCAGTATTTT. It yields the protein CASSSLAGGYKDTQYF. The chain recombines TRBV7-8 with TRBJ2-3, with 12 bases fitting TRBD2. CDR1 is SGHVS, CDR2 FQNEAQ, per germline. The CDR3 contains 16 residues. Trimming at V came to 4 bases and at J to 5 bases, leaving 7 bases not matched to a gene. Full variable domain (remainder filled in from reference TRBV7-8 and TRBJ2-3): GAGVSQSPRYKVAKRGQDVALRCDPISGHVSLFWYQQALGQGPEFLTYFQNEAQLDKSGLPSDRFFAERPEGSVSTLKIQRTQQEDSAVYLCASSSLAGGYKDTQYFGPGTRLTVL.

The rearrangement links TRBV7-9 to TRBJ1-3, with a weak D call TRBD1 (6 bases). This CDR3 is built from 16 residues. V was trimmed by 5 bases and J by 5 bases, leaving 19 bases between them. The germline V gene encodes CDR1 SEHNR and CDR2 FQNEAQ (reference sequence). CDR3 DNA sequence: TGTGCCAGCAGCACCCTAGGGGGAGGGGATCGAAACACCATATATTTT. Amino acid sequence: CASSTLGGGDRNTIYF.

V is TRBV18 and J is TRBJ1-1, with TRBD1 matching over 7 bases. Trimming took 6 bases from V and 3 from J; bases not matched to a gene: 7. The CDR3 is 14 residues long. Germline CDR1 is KGHSH and CDR2 is LQKENI. The CDR3 is CASSLGQEHTEAFF. The CDR3 coding sequence is TGTGCCAGCTCTCTTGGACAGGAGCACACTGAAGCTTTCTTT.